The 14 T cell receptor beta chains presented below share a single source sample, sequenced in a study of cytomegalovirus exposure and HLA in healthy donors (dated by TCRdb to 2017 to 2019). The method behind the library was the immunoSEQ multiplex PCR assay. A mixture of 60 forward primers for TCR Vbeta segments and 13 reverse primers for TCR Jbeta segments was used in the multiplex PCR. TCRdb took this table from immuneACCESS and kept in-frame rearrangements with V and J called. Such tables lack part of the clones; where checked against another copy, unresolved V genes explain under half of the gap, and the rest is unexplained. The sample table shows about 170,000 clones, and more than 75% are seen once. The ten largest clones capture about 2% of the sample. The sequenced sample was PBMCs. The receptors here all came from a man between 18 and 35 years old in good health and CMV-seropositive.

The gene calls are TRBV5-1 and TRBJ2-7; 7 bases are a match to TRBD1. With 4 bases clipped from V and 4 bases from J, the junction kept 14 bases outside the gene matches. The V gene's germline CDR1 is SGHRS and CDR2 YFSETQ. This CDR3 is 16 amino acids long. The CDR3 loop reads CASSPMATGDPYEQYF. The DNA of the CDR3 is TGCGCCAGCAGCCCCATGGCTACAGGGGACCCATACGAGCAGTACTTC.

The CDR3 nucleotides read TGCAGCGTTGAAATCAGGGACAGGGGTATAGAGCAGTTCTTC. It codes for CSVEIRDRGIEQFF. The rearrangement links TRBV29-1 to TRBJ2-1, with 10 bases identical to TRBD1. This CDR3 has 14 residues. Trimming removed 2 bases from V and 10 bases from J; junction bases left unmatched: 8. The germline CDR1 and CDR2 sequences are SQVTM and ANQGSEA.

The genes are TRBV6-4 and TRBJ2-1; 11 bases agree with TRBD1. The CDR3 is 14 residues long. CDR1 and CDR2 (germline): MRHNA, SNTAGT. V was pared by 2 bases and J by 7 bases, with 1 base of the junction left unmatched. Here the CDR3 DNA reads TGTGCCAGCAGTGACGGGACAGGGGGGAATGAGCAGTTCTTC. Amino acid sequence: CASSDGTGGNEQFF.

The rearrangement joins TRBV9 to TRBJ2-2; 8 nucleotides match TRBD1. This CDR3 has 17 residues. Trimming took 0 bases from V and 5 from J; bases not matched to a gene: 9. Germline CDR1 is SGDLS and CDR2 is YYNGEE. The CDR3 loop is CASSVAGWGQVTGELFF. CDR3 bases: TGTGCCAGCAGCGTAGCGGGTTGGGGACAGGTGACCGGGGAGCTGTTTTTT.

The chain recombines TRBV19 with TRBJ1-5, with a tentative D call TRBD1 (5 bases). Germline CDR1 reads LNHDA; CDR2 reads SQIVND (reference sequence). This CDR3 is built from 13 residues. The V end was cut by 6 bases, the J end by 0 bases, with 6 bases between. The CDR3 region has the DNA TGTGCCAGTAGCAGGGTTAGCAATCAGCCCCAGCATTTT. Protein product: CASSRVSNQPQHF.

The CDR3 sequence: CASSSGNVGAGDRELFF. As DNA, the CDR3 is TGTGCCAGCAGTTCGGGCAACGTCGGAGCGGGGGATAGGGAGCTGTTTTTT. This chain connects TRBV7-9 to TRBJ2-2; 8 bases map to TRBD2. CDR1 SEHNR and CDR2 FQNEAQ come from the germline V gene (reference sequence). Trimming at V came to 6 bases and at J to 9 bases, leaving 18 bases not matched to a gene. The CDR3 has 17 amino acids.

This clone was recorded only once. V gene TRBV6-4 combines with J gene TRBJ2-1; 11 nucleotides line up with TRBD2. This CDR3 is 15 amino acids long. The J segment lost 6 bases and the V segment lost 5 bases, leaving 6 bases of the junction unmatched. Germline values: CDR1 MRHNA, CDR2 SNTAGT. Here the CDR3 DNA reads TGTGCCAGCAGTCCTAGCGGGGGGCGAACCAATGAGCAGTTCTTC. Translation gives CASSPSGGRTNEQFF.

Turning to this clone: An end of the junction does not agree with germline; a read error may underlie this. The chain has TRBV6-5 and TRBJ2-6; TRBD1 matches at 10 bases. CDR1 is MNHEY, CDR2 SVGAGI, per germline. This CDR3 is built from 16 residues. The CDR3 region has the DNA TGTGCCAGCAGTTCCGGGACAGGGGACGGGGCCAACGGCCTGACTTTC. This codes for CASSSGTGDGANGLTF.

The chain combines TRBV19 with TRBJ2-7, with TRBD1 as a possible D gene (5 bases). V dropped 2 bases and J dropped 7 bases, with 18 bases sitting between them. The germline V gene has CDR1 LNHDA and CDR2 SQIVND (reference sequence). This CDR3 has 15 residues. CDR3 region: CASSITDGRVGEQYF. Written as DNA, the CDR3 is TGTGCCAGTAGTATAACCGACGGCAGGGTAGGTGAGCAGTACTTC.

This clone was seen only once. This chain joins TRBV30 and TRBJ2-1; no reliable D call. Between the trimmed V and J ends, which lost 1 base and 3 bases, there was a span of 7 bases. The length of the CDR3 is 13 residues. Germline loops: CDR1 GTSNPN, CDR2 SVGIG (reference sequence). The CDR3 DNA sequence: TGTGCCTGGAGTGCTCTAATCTACAATGAGCAGTTCTTC. It specifies CAWSALIYNEQFF.

This chain uses TRBV9 with TRBJ2-5, with TRBD2 matching over 9 bases. The junction had 10 bases not matched to a gene; V was cut back by 3 bases and J by 4 bases. CDR1 is SGDLS and CDR2 is YYNGEE in the germline V gene. CDR3 length: 16 residues. The CDR3 is CASSANLAGGPETQYF. CDR3 nucleotide sequence: TGTGCCAGCAGCGCGAACCTGGCGGGGGGGCCAGAGACCCAGTACTTC.

This clone was detected only once. The CDR3 DNA sequence: TGTGCCAGCAGCCAACAGGGCGGTTTCTACAATGAGCAGTTCTTC. Its protein product is CASSQQGGFYNEQFF. J is TRBJ2-1 and V is TRBV14, with D perhaps matching TRBD1 (5 bases). Trimming removed 2 bases at V and 3 bases at J, with 11 bases between. CDR1 and CDR2 from the germline V gene are SGHDN and FVKESK. This CDR3 contains 15 residues.

J is TRBJ2-5 and V is TRBV5-4; 8 positions agree with TRBD1. The V gene's germline CDR1 is SGHNT and CDR2 YYREEE (reference sequence). CDR3 length equals 17 residues. Trimming removed 0 bases from V and 4 bases from J; junction bases left unmatched: 11. CDR3 nucleotide sequence: TGTGCCAGCAGCTTGGGGACAGGGCGAAACGGAAGAGAGACCCAGTACTTC. It specifies CASSLGTGRNGRETQYF.

This clone has only a few counts. J is TRBJ1-2 and V is TRBV18; 7 nucleotides agree with TRBD1. This CDR3 spans 11 amino acids. The germline CDR1 and CDR2 sequences are KGHSH and LQKENI. After removal of 5 bases from V and 12 bases from J, the junction contained 6 bases not matched to a gene. The CDR3 reads CASSSDRDHTF. DNA for the CDR3: TGTGCCAGCTCATCCGACAGGGACCACACCTTC.